This section outlines one T cell receptor (beta chain) sequence together with its context. The data were obtained in a study of blood T cell repertoires in COVID-19. Study in general: Whether acute or convalescent, the COVID-19 samples came from the United States, Italy and Spain.

Authors' data handling: Amplification with reference gene primers provided the estimates of nucleated cell counts. The method was immunoSEQ multiplex PCR; TCRdb's version includes in-frame clones alone and lacks a portion of them. That table is the source of V, J and clone size, and D and trimming were worked out from the DNA. The data contain roughly 430,000 clones, roughly 86% of them singletons. The CDR3 sequence is 14 residues long. CDR1 and CDR2 (germline): LGHDT, YNNKEL (reference sequence). V dropped 2 bases and J dropped 10; count of bases not matched to a gene: 6. J is TRBJ2-1 and V is TRBV3-1 (or the pseudogene TRBV3-2); 9 bases are a match to TRBD2. The sequencing sample was made of PBMCs or T cells enriched from blood (not recorded which). This TCR was recovered from a woman in her thirties or forties with acute COVID-19. The DNA of the CDR3 is TGTGCCAGCAGCCAAACAGCGGGGGGTGGGGAGCAGTTCTTC. As protein: CASSQTAGGGEQFF.